The rows below give T cell receptor beta chains drawn from one sample of a study of blood T cell repertoires in COVID-19. Sequencing was performed with immunoSEQ multiplex PCR; in TCRdb, only in-frame clones are kept and a portion is missing. The sample lists 280,000 or so clones; roughly 90% were seen once. The sample comprised PBMCs or T cells enriched from blood (not recorded which). The receptors come from a woman in her fifties or sixties who had been exposed to COVID-19. Both conserved end residues are trimmed from each CDR3.

TRBV6-5,11,ASSTQGNDGYT
TRBV27,13,ASAYRGSADYGYT
TRBV5-1,16,ASSLLAGASLFTDTQY
TRBV13,15,ASSRSGTGGYTYEQY
TRBV5-5,13,ASSLAGSPNYGYT
TRBV6-8,13,ASNPLHRGGEKLF
TRBV2,13,ASSEASGFPYEQY
TRBV28,13,ASSKGQGIGYGYT
TRBV7-9,13,ASSREQGYGNTIY
TRBV28,16,ASSRRRTGNSMNTEAF
TRBV6-4,12,ASSTTGDGDGYT
TRBV6-5,13,ASSYGLAGGREQF
TRBV4-1,13,ASSQEDRNSYEQY